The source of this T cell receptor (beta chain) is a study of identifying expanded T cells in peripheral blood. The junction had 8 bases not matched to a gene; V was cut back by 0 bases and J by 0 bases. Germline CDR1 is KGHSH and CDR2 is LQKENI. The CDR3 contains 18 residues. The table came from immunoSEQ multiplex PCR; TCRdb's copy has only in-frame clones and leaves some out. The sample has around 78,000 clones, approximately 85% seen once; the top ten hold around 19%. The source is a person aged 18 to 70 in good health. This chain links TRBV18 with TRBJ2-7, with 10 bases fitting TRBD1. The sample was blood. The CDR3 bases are TGTGCCAGCTCACCACCGAGACAGGGGGCTTATTTCTCCTACGAGCAGTACTTC. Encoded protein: CASSPPRQGAYFSYEQYF. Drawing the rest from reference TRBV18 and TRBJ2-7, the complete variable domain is NAGVMQNPRHLVRRRGQEARLRCSPMKGHSHVYWYRQLPEEGLKFMVYLQKENIIDESGMPKERFSAEFPKEGPSILRIQQVVRGDSAAYFCASSPPRQGAYFSYEQYFGPGTRLTVT.